This T cell receptor beta chain emerged from a study of vaccination and CD4 T cells after COVID-19. Whole-study context: Stimulation of cells relied on overlapping spike peptides derived from SARS-CoV-2, HCoV-NL63, HCoV-OC43 and HCoV-229E.

Of note for this clonotype: Its antigen is not known.

Cultured CD4+ T-cell DNA underwent Oncomine TCR Beta short-read sequencing. TCRdb redid the calling of the PCR reads with MiXCR, one entry per CDR3 protein. This table holds 9,500 to 15,000 distinct CDR3 sequences, approximately 54% found once. Treatment defined: roughly nine-day PBMC culture with coronavirus spike peptide pools or control peptides (ViraFEST assay). Positivity by PCR occurred from March to December 2020, a period that predated US Alpha, Beta and Delta variants. The CDR3 runs to 16 residues. The J segment lost 6 bases and the V segment lost 0 bases, leaving 7 bases of the junction unmatched. CDR1 is MGHDK and CDR2 is SYGVNS in the germline V gene.

The material was cultured CD4+ T cells from blood, obtained after SARS-CoV-2 vaccination. The rearrangement joins TRBV25-1 to TRBJ2-7; 11 bases line up with TRBD1. The clonotype was recovered from a human donor with COVID-19. This CDR3 is CASSEYAGTGGSEQYF. CDR3 nucleotides: TGTGCCAGCAGTGAATATGCGGGGACAGGGGGTTCCGAGCAGTACTTC.